This record looks at one T cell receptor beta chain sequence and its context. The antigen is undetermined. This sample's time point: newly diagnosed GD, antithyroid drugs for less than 3 months. Construction of the TCR library relied on RNA isolated from PBMCs. This sample stems from a study of regulatory T cells in long-lasting Graves disease. Turning to the study itself: Newly diagnosed Graves' patients had taken antithyroid drugs under 3 months.

General study points: Shared public clonotypes totalled 2,741 in persistent patients, compared with about 930 in new patients.

V was pared by 0 bases and J by 10 bases, with 9 bases of the junction left unmatched. Germline lookup yields CDR1 SGHAT and CDR2 FQNNGV. There are 16 residues in the CDR3. Arm-PCR of CDR3 regions with iRepertoire HTBI primers generated TCR beta libraries. TCRdb reanalysed the multiplex PCR reads using MiXCR and keeps one entry per CDR3 protein. The data hold 200,000 to 250,000 distinct CDR3 sequences, with over 20% observed a single time. The chain carries TRBV11-2 and TRBJ2-1, with 10 bases fitting TRBD2. This TCR was sampled from a female donor with Graves disease. Here the sequenced sample was peripheral blood mononuclear cells (PBMCs), taken at new diagnosis, from a patient treated with antithyroid drugs. This CDR3 is CASSLDFTSGIREQFF. The CDR3, as DNA: TGTGCCAGCAGCTTAGATTTTACTAGCGGGATCAGGGAGCAGTTCTTC.